Listed below are T cell receptor beta chains from one sample, sequenced in a study of Ad26.COV2.S vaccination and SARS-CoV-2 variants. Sequenced by immunoSEQ multiplex PCR; TCRdb stores in-frame clones only, minus some. This sample has 450,000 to 550,000 clones, with roughly nine tenths found just once. Sequencing used peripheral blood, obtained in a trial of Ad26.COV2.S vaccine versus placebo. The receptors originated from a person aged 18 to 65 who received the Ad26.COV2.S COVID-19 vaccine or a placebo. CDR3s include the opening cysteine and the closing phenylalanine or tryptophan. Fields, in order: D gene, J gene, V gene, clone size, CDR3 DNA, CDR3 protein. D genes are given only for firm matches. A clone size is listed for some rows: how often the clone was seen (once, few, many), or a class if it is expanded.

.,TRBJ1-5,TRBV28,.,TGTGCCAGCAGTTACCTGGATAGCAATCAGCCCCAGCATTTT,CASSYLDSNQPQHF
.,TRBJ2-4,TRBV23-1,.,TGCGCCAGCAGTCATATGCCGGGGTCGGACATTCAGTACTTC,CASSHMPGSDIQYF
.,TRBJ1-1,TRBV9,.,TGTGCCAGCAGCGTAGGGGGGCTGGGTACTGAAGCTTTCTTT,CASSVGGLGTEAFF
.,TRBJ2-3,TRBV9,.,TGTGCCAGCAGCGTAGGTGGCGGGACGGTAGATACGCAGTATTTT,CASSVGGGTVDTQYF
TRBD1,TRBJ2-1,TRBV7-9,.,TGTGCCAGCAGGGGCCGGGACAGGGTCCCCACCCGCAGGTTCTTC,CASRGRDRVPTRRFF
.,TRBJ2-7,TRBV19,.,TGTGCCAGTAGTAGAGGGAGCCCCTACGAGCAGTACTTC,CASSRGSPYEQYF
.,TRBJ1-1,TRBV7-9,.,TGTGCCAGCAGCTTAGACAGGGTCCCTGAAGCTTTCTTT,CASSLDRVPEAFF
.,TRBJ1-2,TRBV18,.,TGTGCCAGCTCCCCCAAGTATGGCTACACCTTC,CASSPKYGYTF
TRBD1,TRBJ2-1,TRBV7-6,.,TGTGCCAGCAGCCAAGACAGGGGGCAGGAGCAGTTCTTC,CASSQDRGQEQFF
.,TRBJ1-6,TRBV4-2,.,TGTGCCAGCAGCCAAGGAGACAGTAATTCACCCCTCCACTTT,CASSQGDSNSPLHF
.,TRBJ2-3,TRBV7-2,.,TGTGCCAGCAGCTTTATCCTGGAGCGGGGCACAGATACGCAGTATTTT,CASSFILERGTDTQYF
.,TRBJ1-1,TRBV28,.,TGTGCCAGCAGTTTAACGGGGGACACTGAAGCTTTCTTT,CASSLTGDTEAFF
.,TRBJ2-3,TRBV28,.,TGTGCCAGCAGTTTATTCGGGCAGGAGGTAGATACGCAGTATTTT,CASSLFGQEVDTQYF
.,TRBJ2-1,TRBV20-1,.,TGCAGTGCTAGTTGGGCCACCACGGAGCAGTTCTTC,CSASWATTEQFF
.,TRBJ2-6,TRBV4-1,.,TGCGCCAGCAGCCAAGAGATACGAAGTGGGGCCAACGTCCTGACTTTC,CASSQEIRSGANVLTF
.,TRBJ2-7,TRBV29-1,.,TGCAGCGTTGGACAGCCCTACGAGCAGTACTTC,CSVGQPYEQYF
TRBD1,TRBJ1-2,TRBV6-6,.,TGTGCCAGCGTCTCAGGGGGGGACTATGGCTACACCTTC,CASVSGGDYGYTF
TRBD1,TRBJ1-4,TRBV4-1,.,TGCGCCAGCAGCCAAGGCCACCTGACAGGGGTGGTTGAAAAACTGTTTTTT,CASSQGHLTGVVEKLFF
TRBD1,TRBJ2-3,TRBV7-3,.,TGTGCCAGCAGCAGACAGGGTGATACGCAGTATTTT,CASSRQGDTQYF
.,TRBJ2-7,TRBV7-2,.,TGTGCCAGCAGCTTCCCCGGCTACGAGCAGTACTTC,CASSFPGYEQYF
.,TRBJ2-7,TRBV14,.,TGTGCCAGCAGCCAATTGTACGAGCAGTACTTC,CASSQLYEQYF
.,TRBJ1-5,TRBV6-2/TRBV6-3,few,TGTGCCAGCAGTTACCCGGCCGGGACCCCATTGGGGCCCCAGCATTTT,CASSYPAGTPLGPQHF
.,TRBJ1-2,TRBV2,.,TGTGCCAGCAGTGGGCGGGACAACTATGGCTACACCTTC,CASSGRDNYGYTF
TRBD1,TRBJ1-2,TRBV24-1,.,TGTGCCACCAGTGATCCGACAGGGCACTCCGGGGGCTACACCTTC,CATSDPTGHSGGYTF
TRBD2,TRBJ2-1,TRBV24-1,.,TGTGCCACCACTAGCGGGGGGAACCTCAATGAGCAGTTCTTC,CATTSGGNLNEQFF
.,TRBJ1-1,TRBV6-4,.,TGTGCCAGCTCTAGGGGGGCTGACACTGAAGCTTTCTTT,CASSRGADTEAFF
TRBD1,TRBJ1-6,TRBV3-1/TRBV3-2,few,TGTGCCAGCAGCCAAGAGGGACAGGCGAGCTCCTATAATTCACCCCTCCACTTT,CASSQEGQASSYNSPLHF
.,TRBJ2-5,TRBV5-5,.,TGTGCCAGCAGCTTTGTATTCAGGGAGACCCAGTACTTC,CASSFVFRETQYF
.,TRBJ2-7,TRBV9,few,TGTGCCAGCAGCGTAGTTGTGGGTCGCGAGCAGTACTTC,CASSVVVGREQYF
.,TRBJ2-5,TRBV29-1,.,TGCAGCGTTGAAGGGCCAGGGGGGCAGACCCAGTACTTC,CSVEGPGGQTQYF
.,TRBJ1-4,TRBV5-1,.,TGCGCCAGCTCTCTGGGCCATGCAACTAATGAAAAACTGTTTTTT,CASSLGHATNEKLFF
.,TRBJ1-5,TRBV4-2,.,TGTGCCAGCAGCGAAATGCGAACTTCGGGCGGCAATCAGCCCCAGCATTTT,CASSEMRTSGGNQPQHF
.,TRBJ2-5,TRBV5-1,.,TGCGCCAGCACCCTGACGACGGGGGTGGAGACCCAGTACTTC,CASTLTTGVETQYF
.,TRBJ1-5,TRBV4-3,.,TGCGCCAGCAGCCAGACCGACAGGAACAATCAGCCCCAGCATTTT,CASSQTDRNNQPQHF
.,TRBJ2-2,TRBV19,.,TGTGCCAGTAGTCCGCGGACGTTAGGGACCGGGGAGCTGTTTTTT,CASSPRTLGTGELFF
.,TRBJ2-2,TRBV30,.,TGTGCCTGGAGTGTTATGGGCACCGGGGAGCTGTTTTTT,CAWSVMGTGELFF
.,TRBJ2-2,TRBV7-6,.,TGTGCCAGCAGCTTATCACTTCAATCGAACACCGGGGAGCTGTTTTTT,CASSLSLQSNTGELFF
TRBD2,TRBJ2-1,TRBV6-2/TRBV6-3,.,TGTGCCAGCAGTAAGCGTCGGGAGGGGCAGTTCTTC,CASSKRREGQFF
TRBD2,TRBJ2-7,TRBV29-1,.,TGCAGCGTCCGCGGGACTAGCGTCTACGAGCAGTACTTC,CSVRGTSVYEQYF
.,TRBJ2-7,TRBV6-1,once,TGTGCCAGCAGAAGGACGGCAAACTACGAGCAGTACTTC,CASRRTANYEQYF
.,TRBJ2-1,TRBV6-5,.,TGTGCCAGCAGTTGGCGCAGAAGCGTAAATGAGCAGTTCTTC,CASSWRRSVNEQFF
TRBD2,TRBJ2-1,TRBV7-3,.,TGTGCCAGCAGCTTAACACCCCAACTAGCGGGAGGCAATGAGCAGTTCTTC,CASSLTPQLAGGNEQFF
TRBD1,TRBJ1-1,TRBV7-6,.,TGTGCCAGCAGCGAGACAGGGGTTGGGACTGAAGCTTTCTTT,CASSETGVGTEAFF
.,TRBJ1-1,TRBV6-2/TRBV6-3,.,TGTGCCAGCAGTCAGTCCAGCGGTGAAGCTTTCTTT,CASSQSSGEAFF
.,TRBJ1-6,TRBV5-3,.,TGTGCCAGAAGCTTGGTGATGGTGATAAGGAATTCACCCCTCCACTTT,CARSLVMVIRNSPLHF
.,TRBJ2-7,TRBV5-1,.,TGCGCCAGCAGTCTCCGGGACTTGGACTACGAGCAGTACTTC,CASSLRDLDYEQYF
.,TRBJ2-7,TRBV3-1/TRBV3-2,.,TGTGCCAGCAGCCAAGCCCCGGGGACTCCTGAATACGAGCAGTACTTC,CASSQAPGTPEYEQYF
TRBD1,TRBJ2-5,TRBV7-9,.,TGTGCCAGCCTCTCGACAGGGAACCAAGAGACCCAGTACTTC,CASLSTGNQETQYF
.,TRBJ1-5,TRBV7-2,.,TGTGCCAGCAGCTTAGGGTCAGGGAGCAATCAGCCCCAGCATTTT,CASSLGSGSNQPQHF
.,TRBJ2-7,TRBV7-9,.,TGTGCCAGCAGCCCCCGCCTCTACGAGCAGTACTTC,CASSPRLYEQYF
.,TRBJ2-2,TRBV19,.,TGTGCCAGTAGTATCCCGAAGACGGGGCCCGTCGGGGAGCTGTTTTTT,CASSIPKTGPVGELFF
.,TRBJ1-5,TRBV18,.,TGTGCCAGCTCACCCGGCCGAAATCAGCCCCAGCATTTT,CASSPGRNQPQHF